The sequence of this TCR beta chain was determined in a study of T cell responses to AZD1222 COVID-19 vaccine. Second-dose schedules of about 4 or about 12 weeks were combined. With respect to this clone: Antigen unknown.

Study-level results: Repertoire sampling was restricted to post-peak T cell response timepoints. The number of AZD1222 recipients seropositive at baseline was only 6 or 7. Clonal diversity was possibly underestimated, and the donors were mostly white British, with more females.

TCRdb's table, derived via immunoSEQ multiplex PCR, lists solely in-frame clones and lacks some. The sample includes 250,000 to 300,000 clones, roughly 93% of them seen just once. The TCR comes from an adult who received the AZD1222 COVID-19 vaccine. The source was peripheral blood, collected 28 days after the second AZD1222 dose.

The CDR3 protein is CASSPRRGASGLSTDTQYF. DNA of the CDR3: TGTGCCAGCAGCCCCAGGCGGGGGGCGTCGGGACTCAGCACAGATACGCAGTATTTT. J is TRBJ2-3 and V is TRBV3-1 (or the pseudogene TRBV3-2); 8 bases align to TRBD2. CDR3 size: 19 residues. With 4 bases clipped from V and 0 bases from J, the junction kept 15 bases outside the gene matches. Germline CDR1 is LGHDT and CDR2 is YNNKEL (reference sequence).